There are many counts of the clone carrying this TCR beta chain. Its antigen is not identified. The record originates from a study of neurological immune-mediated disorders. Time point described: longitudinal time-point 1 (baseline). In Maryland, USA, blood bank volunteers were the healthy controls. This CDR3 spans 13 amino acids. Germline V gene lookup returns CDR1 DFQATT and CDR2 SNEGSKA (reference sequence). Trimming removed 1 base at V and 6 bases at J, with 9 bases between. Synthesis of cDNA was accomplished via 5'RACE employing 10-nucleotide random UMIs. Each sequencing run yielded over 160 million TCR-beta sequences from 15-18 subjects. TCRdb fed the 5' RACE reads into MiXCR, producing one record per CDR3 protein. Among over 70,000 distinct CDR3 sequences listed, around 9.6% were seen once. Whole-study results and caveats: The highest TCR clonal expansion occurred in HTLV-1-associated myelopathy; multiple sclerosis fell below healthy controls.

What was sequenced was PBMCs. The chain carries TRBV20-1 and TRBJ1-4, with TRBD1 as a possible D gene (5 bases). This TCR was sampled from a man aged 30 to 45 in good health. The CDR3 region is CSARAGRYEKLFF. The CDR3 region has the DNA TGCAGTGCTAGAGCGGGGCGGTATGAAAAACTGTTTTTT.